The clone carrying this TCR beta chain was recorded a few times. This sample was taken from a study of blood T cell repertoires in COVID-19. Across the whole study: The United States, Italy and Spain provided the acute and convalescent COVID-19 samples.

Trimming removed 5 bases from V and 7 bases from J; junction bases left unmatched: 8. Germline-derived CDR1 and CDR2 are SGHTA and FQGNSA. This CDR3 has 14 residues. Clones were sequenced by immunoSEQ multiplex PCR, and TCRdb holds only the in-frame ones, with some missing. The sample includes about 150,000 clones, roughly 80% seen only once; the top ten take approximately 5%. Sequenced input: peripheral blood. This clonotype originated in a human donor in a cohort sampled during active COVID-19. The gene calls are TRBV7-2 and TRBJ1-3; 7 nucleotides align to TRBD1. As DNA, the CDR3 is TGTGCCAGCAGCCCAGGCGGGACAGCGAACACCATATATTTT. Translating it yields CASSPGGTANTIYF.